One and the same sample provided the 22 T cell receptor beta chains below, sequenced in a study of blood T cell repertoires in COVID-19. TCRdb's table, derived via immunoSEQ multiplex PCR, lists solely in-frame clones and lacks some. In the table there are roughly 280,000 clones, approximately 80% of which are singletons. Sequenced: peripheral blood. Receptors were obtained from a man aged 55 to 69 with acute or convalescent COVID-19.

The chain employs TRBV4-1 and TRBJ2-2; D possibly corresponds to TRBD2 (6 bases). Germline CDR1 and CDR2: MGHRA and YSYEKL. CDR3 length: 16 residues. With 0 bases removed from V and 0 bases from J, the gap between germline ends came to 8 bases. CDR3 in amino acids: CASSQDGRPNTGELFF. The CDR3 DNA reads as TGCGCCAGCAGCCAAGATGGGAGGCCGAACACCGGGGAGCTGTTTTTT.

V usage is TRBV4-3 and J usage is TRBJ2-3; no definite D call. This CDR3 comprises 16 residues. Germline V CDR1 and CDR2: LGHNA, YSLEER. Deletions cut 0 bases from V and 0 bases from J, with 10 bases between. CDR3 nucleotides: TGCGCCAGCAGCCAAGATTCATACCTAAGCACAGATACGCAGTATTTT. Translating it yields CASSQDSYLSTDTQYF.

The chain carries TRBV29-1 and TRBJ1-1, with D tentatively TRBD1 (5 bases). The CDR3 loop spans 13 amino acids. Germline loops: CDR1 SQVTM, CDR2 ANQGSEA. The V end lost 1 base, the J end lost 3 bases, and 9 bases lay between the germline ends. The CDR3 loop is CSVEGAGYTEAFF. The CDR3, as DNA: TGCAGCGTTGAAGGGGCAGGGTACACTGAAGCTTTCTTT.

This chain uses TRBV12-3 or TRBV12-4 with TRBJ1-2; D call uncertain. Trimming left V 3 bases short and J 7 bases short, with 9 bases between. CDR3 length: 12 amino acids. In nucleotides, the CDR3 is TGTGCCAGCAGTTTGTGGCAGGCTGGCTACACCTTC. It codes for CASSLWQAGYTF.

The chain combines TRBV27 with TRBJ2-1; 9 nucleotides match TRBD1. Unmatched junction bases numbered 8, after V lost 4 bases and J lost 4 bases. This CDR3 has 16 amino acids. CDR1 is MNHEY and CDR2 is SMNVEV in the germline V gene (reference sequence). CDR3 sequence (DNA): TGTGCCAGCAGTTCCACAGGGACAGGGTTATACAATGAGCAGTTCTTC. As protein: CASSSTGTGLYNEQFF.

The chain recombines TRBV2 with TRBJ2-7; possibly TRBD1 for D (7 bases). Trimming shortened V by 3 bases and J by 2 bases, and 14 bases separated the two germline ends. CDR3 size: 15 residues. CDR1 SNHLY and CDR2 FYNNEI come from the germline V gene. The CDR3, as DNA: TGTGCCAGCAGTGAGGGGCAGGGGGGAGCCTACGAGCAGTACTTC. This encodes CASSEGQGGAYEQYF.

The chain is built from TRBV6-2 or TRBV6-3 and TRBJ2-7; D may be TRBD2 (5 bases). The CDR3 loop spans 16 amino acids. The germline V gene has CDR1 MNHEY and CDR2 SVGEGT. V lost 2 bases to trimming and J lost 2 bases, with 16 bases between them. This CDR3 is CASSYPLAGYAYEQYF. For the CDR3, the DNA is TGTGCCAGCAGTTACCCTCTAGCTGGGTACGCCTACGAGCAGTACTTC.

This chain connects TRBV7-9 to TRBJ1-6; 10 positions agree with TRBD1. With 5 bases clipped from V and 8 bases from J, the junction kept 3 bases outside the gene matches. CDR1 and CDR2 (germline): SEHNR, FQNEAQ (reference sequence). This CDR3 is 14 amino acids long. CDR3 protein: CASSRTGGDSPLHF. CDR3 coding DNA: TGTGCCAGCAGCCGGACAGGGGGGGATTCACCCCTCCACTTT.

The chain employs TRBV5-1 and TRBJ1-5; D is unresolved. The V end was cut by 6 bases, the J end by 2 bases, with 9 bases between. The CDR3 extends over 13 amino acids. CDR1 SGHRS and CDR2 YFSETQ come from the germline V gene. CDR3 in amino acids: CASTVEGNQPQHF. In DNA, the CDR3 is TGCGCCAGCACTGTGGAGGGCAATCAGCCCCAGCATTTT.

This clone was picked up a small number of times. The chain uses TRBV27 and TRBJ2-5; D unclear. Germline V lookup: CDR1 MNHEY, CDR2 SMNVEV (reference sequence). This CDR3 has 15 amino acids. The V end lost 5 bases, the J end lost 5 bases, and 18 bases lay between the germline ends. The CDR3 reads CASSPRRWAEETQYF. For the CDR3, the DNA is TGTGCCAGCAGTCCTCGACGGTGGGCAGAGGAGACCCAGTACTTC.

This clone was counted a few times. CDR3 residues: CASSPPSSYEQFF. The DNA of the CDR3 is TGTGCCAGCAGCCCCCCTTCTAGCTATGAGCAGTTCTTC. V usage is TRBV9 and J usage is TRBJ2-1, with a tentative D call TRBD2 (5 bases). V was clipped by 4 bases and J by 8 bases, with 13 bases between them. The CDR3 spans 13 residues. Germline V CDR1 and CDR2: SGDLS, YYNGEE.

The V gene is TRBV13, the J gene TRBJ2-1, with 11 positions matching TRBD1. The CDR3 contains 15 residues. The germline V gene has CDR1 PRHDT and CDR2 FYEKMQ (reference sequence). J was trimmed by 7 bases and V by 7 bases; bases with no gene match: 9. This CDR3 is CASTPRTGGLNEQFF. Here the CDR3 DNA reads TGTGCCAGCACCCCCCGGACAGGGGGCTTGAATGAGCAGTTCTTC.

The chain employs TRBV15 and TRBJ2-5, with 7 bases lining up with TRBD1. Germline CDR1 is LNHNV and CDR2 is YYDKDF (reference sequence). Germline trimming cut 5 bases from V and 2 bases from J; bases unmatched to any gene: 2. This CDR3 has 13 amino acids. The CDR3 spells CATSPTGQETQYF. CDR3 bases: TGTGCCACCAGCCCGACAGGGCAAGAGACCCAGTACTTC. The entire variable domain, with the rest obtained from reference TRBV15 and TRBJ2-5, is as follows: DAMVIQNPRYQVTQFGKPVTLSCSQTLNHNVMYWYQQKSSQAPKLLFHYYDKDFNNEADTPDNFQSRRPNTSFCFLDIRSPGLGDTAMYLCATSPTGQETQYFGPGTRLLVL.

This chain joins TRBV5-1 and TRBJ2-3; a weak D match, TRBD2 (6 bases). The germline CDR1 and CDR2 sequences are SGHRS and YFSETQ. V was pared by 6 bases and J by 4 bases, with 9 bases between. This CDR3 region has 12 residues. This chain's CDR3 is CASTSAADTQYF. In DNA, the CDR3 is TGCGCCAGCACTAGCGCAGCAGATACGCAGTATTTT.

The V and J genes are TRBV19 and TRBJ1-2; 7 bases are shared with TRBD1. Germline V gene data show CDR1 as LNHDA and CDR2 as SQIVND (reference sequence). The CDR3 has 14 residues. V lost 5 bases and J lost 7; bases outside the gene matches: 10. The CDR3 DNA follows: TGTGCCAGTAGTCCCTCCTACAGGGGTGGTGGCTACACCTTC. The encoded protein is CASSPSYRGGGYTF.

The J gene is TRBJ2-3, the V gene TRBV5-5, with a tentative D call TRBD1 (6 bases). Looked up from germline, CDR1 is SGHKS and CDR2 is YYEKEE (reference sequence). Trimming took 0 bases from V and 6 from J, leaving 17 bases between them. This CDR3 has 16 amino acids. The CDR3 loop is CASSLGTGTNLDTQYF. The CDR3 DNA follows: TGTGCCAGCAGCTTGGGGACCGGGACAAACTTGGATACGCAGTATTTT. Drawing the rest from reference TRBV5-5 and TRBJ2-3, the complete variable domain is DAGVTQSPTHLIKTRGQQVTLRCSPISGHKSVSWYQQVLGQGPQFIFQYYEKEERGRGNFPDRFSARQFPNYSSELNVNALLLGDSALYLCASSLGTGTNLDTQYFGPGTRLTVL.

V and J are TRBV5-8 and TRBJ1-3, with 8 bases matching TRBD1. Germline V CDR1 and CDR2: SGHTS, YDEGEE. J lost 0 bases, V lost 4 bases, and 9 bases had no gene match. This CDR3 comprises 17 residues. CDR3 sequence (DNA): TGTGCCAGCAGCGACGGGACAGGAAGGGGCTCTGGAAACACCATATATTTT. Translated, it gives CASSDGTGRGSGNTIYF.

This CDR3 is CASSLGATGVRTEAFF. CDR3 DNA sequence: TGCGCCAGCAGCTTGGGGGCGACAGGGGTGAGGACTGAAGCTTTCTTT. The rearrangement uses TRBV5-1 and TRBJ1-1; 8 bases are a match to TRBD1. Germline V lookup: CDR1 SGHRS, CDR2 YFSETQ. V shed 0 bases, J shed 5 bases, and the junction held 9 bases outside the gene matches. The CDR3 is made up of 16 amino acids.

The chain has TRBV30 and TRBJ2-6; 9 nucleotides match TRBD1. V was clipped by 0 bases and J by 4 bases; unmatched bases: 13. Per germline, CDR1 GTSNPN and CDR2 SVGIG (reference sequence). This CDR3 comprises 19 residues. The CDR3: CAWSVGSARDRAGANVLTF. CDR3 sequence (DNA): TGTGCCTGGAGTGTAGGTAGTGCTCGGGACAGGGCCGGGGCCAACGTCCTGACTTTC.

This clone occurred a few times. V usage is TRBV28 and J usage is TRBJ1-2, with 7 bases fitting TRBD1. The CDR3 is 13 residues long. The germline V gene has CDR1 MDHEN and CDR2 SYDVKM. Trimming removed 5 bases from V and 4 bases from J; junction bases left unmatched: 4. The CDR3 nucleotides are TGTGCCAGCAGTCCGGGACAGCCCTATGGCTACACCTTC. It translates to CASSPGQPYGYTF.

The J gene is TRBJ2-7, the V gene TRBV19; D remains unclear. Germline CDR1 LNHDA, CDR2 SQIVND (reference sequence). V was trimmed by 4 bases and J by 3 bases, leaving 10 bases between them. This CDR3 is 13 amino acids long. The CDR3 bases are TGTGCCAGTAGTACCCAGATCTTCTACGAGCAGTACTTC. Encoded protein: CASSTQIFYEQYF.

In DNA form, the CDR3 reads TGCAGCGTTGAAGAATGGACAGGACGGGAGACCCAGTACTTC. It translates to CSVEEWTGRETQYF. The chain uses TRBV29-1 and TRBJ2-5; 7 positions agree with TRBD1. The CDR3 contains 14 residues. Per germline, CDR1 SQVTM and CDR2 ANQGSEA. V lost 0 bases to trimming and J lost 5 bases; unmatched junction nucleotides: 6.